This is a list of T cell receptor beta chains from one sample in a study of CD8+ T cells in alopecia areata. The table came from immunoSEQ multiplex PCR; TCRdb's copy has only in-frame clones and leaves some out. The sample yields 80,000 to 100,000 clones, under 45% seen once. Source material: CD4+ T cells sorted from blood. The receptors here all came from a human donor with alopecia areata. Both conserved end residues are part of each CDR3. A D gene is named only where the DNA matches it firmly. Only some rows state a clone size, as once, few, many or a class for expanded clones.

TRBV7-8	TRBJ2-5	TRBD2	-	TGTGCCAGCAGCTACACCGGGACTAGCGGGGGGCGGAAGTACTTC	CASSYTGTSGGRKYF
TRBV2	TRBJ1-1	-	-	TGTGCCAGCATCCTAGAGGCGGTCCAGAACACTGAAGCTTTCTTT	CASILEAVQNTEAFF
TRBV5-1	TRBJ2-1	TRBD2	-	TGCGCCAGCAGCCTAGCGGGGGGTGACAATGAGCAGTTCTTC	CASSLAGGDNEQFF
TRBV29-1	TRBJ1-6	-	few	TGCAGCGTAGCCCGGGCCGTTAATTCACCCCTCCACTTT	CSVARAVNSPLHF
TRBV28	TRBJ2-5	-	-	TGTGCCAGCAGTTCTCGGACTTATCAAGAGACCCAGTACTTC	CASSSRTYQETQYF
TRBV29-1	TRBJ2-2	TRBD2	few	TGCAGCGACGTACGTGGAGCACGGATCCTAGCGGAGGAGGGGCCCACCGGGGAGCTGTTTTTT	CSDVRGARILAEEGPTGELFF
TRBV29-1	TRBJ1-4	-	-	TGCAGCGTTGAAAGTGGTACTAATGAAAAACTGTTTTTT	CSVESGTNEKLFF
TRBV28	TRBJ2-5	TRBD2	-	TGTGCCAGCAGCGGACTAGCTAAAGAGACCCAGTACTTC	CASSGLAKETQYF
TRBV5-1	TRBJ2-1	-	-	TGCGCCAGCAGCTTGCCCCCACGGGACCGAACCCACAATGAGCAGTTCTTC	CASSLPPRDRTHNEQFF
TRBV5-4	TRBJ2-1	-	-	TGTGCCAGCAGCTCGGTGGGGTCGGCTGAGCAGTTCTTC	CASSSVGSAEQFF
TRBV29-1	TRBJ2-5	-	-	TGCAGCGTCGCACAAGAGACCCAGTACTTC	CSVAQETQYF
TRBV6-6	TRBJ2-4	TRBD1	-	TGTGCCAGCAGCCCCGGACAGGGGGTTAAGTTC	CASSPGQGVKF
TRBV4-2	TRBJ2-3	-	many	TGTGCCAGCAGCCAAGGGGCCAGTCGGAGCACAGATACGCAGTATTTT	CASSQGASRSTDTQYF
TRBV28	TRBJ2-7	TRBD2	-	TGTGCCAGCACTCGAGCGGGGGGGCCTTACGAGCAGTACTTC	CASTRAGGPYEQYF
TRBV29-1	TRBJ1-2	-	-	TGCAGCGCCCTATATACAGGGTTTTATGGCTACACCTTC	CSALYTGFYGYTF
TRBV28	TRBJ1-2	TRBD1	-	TGTGCCAGCAGTTTAACAGGGGGATATGGCTACACCTTC	CASSLTGGYGYTF
TRBV29-1	TRBJ1-2	-	few	TGCAGCTCGGACGGATACTATGGCTACACCTTC	CSSDGYYGYTF
TRBV5-1	TRBJ2-3	-	-	TGCGCCAGCAGCTTGTCGCAGGGAGATACGCAGTATTTT	CASSLSQGDTQYF
TRBV19	TRBJ1-1	-	-	TGTGCCAGTAGTATTGAAGGTAACACTGAAGCTTTCTTT	CASSIEGNTEAFF
TRBV29-1	TRBJ2-5	-	-	TGCAGCGTCAAGGTAGGAGAGACCCAGTACTTC	CSVKVGETQYF
TRBV29-1	TRBJ2-3	-	few	TGCAGCGTTGGGGATCCGGCCACAGATACGCAGTATTTT	CSVGDPATDTQYF
TRBV23-1	TRBJ2-3	-	-	TGCGCCAGCCGAGGACAGTCCATCACCACAGATACGCAGTATTTT	CASRGQSITTDTQYF
TRBV4-3	TRBJ1-1	-	-	TGCGCCAGCAGCCAGGACACACCTAGTACTGAAGCTTTCTTT	CASSQDTPSTEAFF
TRBV29-1	TRBJ2-2	-	-	TGCAGCGTTGAAGATCCCAACCGTGGAGGGAACACCGGGGAGCTGTTTTTT	CSVEDPNRGGNTGELFF
TRBV29-1	TRBJ2-5	TRBD2	-	TGCAGCGCCGAGTCCTCTAGCGGCCAAGAGACCCAGTACTTC	CSAESSSGQETQYF
TRBV29-1	TRBJ2-3	-	-	TGCAGCGTTTCCCGACTAGTCACAGATACGCAGTATTTT	CSVSRLVTDTQYF
TRBV6-6	TRBJ2-6	TRBD2	-	TGTGCCAGCAGTCTAGCGGGGGCTGGGGCCAACGTCCTGACTTTC	CASSLAGAGANVLTF
TRBV29-1	TRBJ2-1	TRBD1	-	TGCAGCGTGGAACGACAGGGTTACAATGAGCAGTTCTTC	CSVERQGYNEQFF
TRBV29-1	TRBJ1-2	TRBD1	few	TGCAGCGTTGAAGAGACAGGGAGTGGCTACACCTTC	CSVEETGSGYTF
TRBV5-1	TRBJ2-5	-	few	TGCGCCTCCTGGAGGGATCAAGAGACCCAGTACTTC	CASWRDQETQYF
TRBV4-1	TRBJ2-2	TRBD1	-	TGCGCCAGCAGGGGACAGGCCGGGGAGCTGTTTTTT	CASRGQAGELFF
TRBV5-6	TRBJ2-1	-	-	TGTGCCAGCAGCTTTTTGCGAGAGCAGTTCTTC	CASSFLREQFF
TRBV18	TRBJ2-5	-	-	TGTGCCAGCTCACGGACGGCAGGGAGCGACCCGTACCAAGAGACCCAGTACTTC	CASSRTAGSDPYQETQYF
TRBV27	TRBJ1-5	-	few	TGTGCCAGCAGTTTCGGGGGGGAGCGCAATCAGCCCCAGCATTTT	CASSFGGERNQPQHF
TRBV29-1	TRBJ1-1	-	few	TGCAGCGTTGCCGTGGAGACTGAAGCTTTCTTT	CSVAVETEAFF
TRBV5-6	TRBJ2-5	-	-	TGTGCCAGCAGCTCTGGACAGATCGGGACCCAGTACTTC	CASSSGQIGTQYF
TRBV29-1	TRBJ2-1	-	few	TGCAGCGTTCCCGCGGGACTTTTATACAATGAGCAGTTCTTC	CSVPAGLLYNEQFF
TRBV2	TRBJ1-2	-	few	TGTGCCAGCAGTTTCTACACTGCTAACTATGGCTACACCTTC	CASSFYTANYGYTF
TRBV5-1	TRBJ2-2	-	-	TGCGCCAGCAGCCATCCTGCGAAGGGGAACACCGGGGAGCTGTTTTTT	CASSHPAKGNTGELFF
TRBV29-1	TRBJ2-3	-	-	TGCAGCGTTGAATCTAGCGGCACAGATACGCAGTATTTT	CSVESSGTDTQYF
TRBV23-1	TRBJ2-1	TRBD2	few	TGCGCCAGCAGTCCGCTGACTAGCGGGATCTACAATGAGCAGTTCTTC	CASSPLTSGIYNEQFF
TRBV29-1	TRBJ2-1	TRBD1	-	TGCAGCGTTGAATGGGGACAGGGTGTTTTAGGTATCCACAATGAGCAGTTCTTC	CSVEWGQGVLGIHNEQFF